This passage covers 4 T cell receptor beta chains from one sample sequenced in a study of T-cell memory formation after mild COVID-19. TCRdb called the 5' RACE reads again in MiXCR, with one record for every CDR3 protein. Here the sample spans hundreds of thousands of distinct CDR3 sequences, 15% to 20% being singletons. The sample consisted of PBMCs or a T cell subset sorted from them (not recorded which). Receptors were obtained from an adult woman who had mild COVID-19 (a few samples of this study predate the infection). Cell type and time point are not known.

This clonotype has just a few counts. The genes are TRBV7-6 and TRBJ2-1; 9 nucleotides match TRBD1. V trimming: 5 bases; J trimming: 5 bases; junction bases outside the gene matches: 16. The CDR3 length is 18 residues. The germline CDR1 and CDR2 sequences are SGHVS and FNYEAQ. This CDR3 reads CASSPYTGGSYPDNEQFF. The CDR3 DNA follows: TGTGCCAGCAGCCCTTATACAGGGGGCTCCTATCCCGACAATGAGCAGTTCTTC.

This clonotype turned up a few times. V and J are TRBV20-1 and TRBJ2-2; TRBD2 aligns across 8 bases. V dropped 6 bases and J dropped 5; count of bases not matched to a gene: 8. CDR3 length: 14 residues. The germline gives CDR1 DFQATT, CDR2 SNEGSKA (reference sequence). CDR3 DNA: TGCAGTGCGGGCGGGGGGCCGAGGACCGGGGAGCTGTTTTTT. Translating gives CSAGGGPRTGELFF.

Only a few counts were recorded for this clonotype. The CDR3 reads CSAPGQTWGEKLFF. CDR3 bases: TGCAGTGCTCCCGGACAGACATGGGGTGAAAAACTGTTTTTT. J is TRBJ1-4 and V is TRBV20-1; D may be TRBD1 (6 bases). Germline CDR1 DFQATT, CDR2 SNEGSKA (reference sequence). The CDR3 contains 14 residues. V lost 5 bases and J 7 bases, leaving 17 bases between the germline ends.

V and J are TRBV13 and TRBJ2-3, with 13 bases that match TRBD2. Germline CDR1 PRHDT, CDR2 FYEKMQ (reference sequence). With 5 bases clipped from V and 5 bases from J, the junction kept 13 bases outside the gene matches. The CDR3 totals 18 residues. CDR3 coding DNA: TGTGCCAGCAGCCCCTGGACTAGCGGGGGCGTGCAGGAAGATACGCAGTATTTT. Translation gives CASSPWTSGGVQEDTQYF.